The next 25 T cell receptor beta chains were all read from a single sample in a study of T cell changes during pregnancy in multiple sclerosis. This table comes from immunoSEQ multiplex PCR, and its TCRdb copy is limited to in-frame clones, with some not included. There are more than 45,000 clones in the sample; about 90% occur only once, and about 0.6% lies in the top ten. This specimen consisted of CD4+ T cells from peripheral blood mononuclear cells, obtained after pregnancy. These receptors all come from a female donor with multiple sclerosis, enrolled in a pregnancy study.

The genes are TRBV9 and TRBJ1-1; D may be TRBD1 (6 bases). The CDR3 is 14 residues long. V lost 1 base, J lost 7 bases, and 14 bases lay in between. Germline CDR1 and CDR2: SGDLS and YYNGEE. The DNA for the CDR3 is TGTGCCAGCAGCGTACACACTGAAGGGGGTGAAGCTTTCTTT. Translated, it gives CASSVHTEGGEAFF.

The sample holds one count of this clone. The chain is built from TRBV5-6 and TRBJ1-2; D gene ambiguous. The V and J ends lost 4 bases and 4 bases respectively, with 11 bases between them. CDR3 length: 13 amino acids. Germline V gives CDR1 SGHDT, CDR2 YYEEEE. The CDR3 coding sequence is TGTGCCAGCAGCATTACGAGTGGCTATGGCTACACCTTC. Its translation: CASSITSGYGYTF.

This sequence joins TRBV13 and TRBJ1-3; no clear D gene. Looked up from germline, CDR1 is PRHDT and CDR2 is FYEKMQ (reference sequence). The CDR3 is 11 residues long. The V gene lost 7 bases and the J gene lost 6 bases, with 7 bases spanning the gap. Here the CDR3 reads CASKGENTIYF. CDR3 DNA sequence: TGTGCCAGCAAGGGAGAAAACACCATATATTTT.

The chain carries TRBV19 and TRBJ2-7; D is unclear. With 5 bases removed from V and 2 bases from J, the gap between germline ends came to 10 bases. CDR1 LNHDA and CDR2 SQIVND come from the germline V gene (reference sequence). The CDR3 consists of 13 residues. CDR3 sequence reads: CASSYAVAYEQYF. The CDR3, as DNA: TGTGCCAGTAGTTACGCAGTCGCCTACGAGCAGTACTTC.

The chain joins TRBV10-3 to TRBJ1-1, with D possibly matching TRBD1 (5 bases). Trimming removed 11 bases from V and 0 bases from J, with 13 bases in between. The CDR3 runs 13 residues. CDR1 ENHRY and CDR2 SYGVKD come from the germline V gene. The CDR3 coding sequence is TGTGCCCTGAGCGGGACCATGAACACTGAAGCTTTCTTT. This codes for CALSGTMNTEAFF.

This sequence joins TRBV7-9 and TRBJ2-7; weak D call: TRBD2 (5 bases). Trimming pared 6 bases from V and 5 bases from J, leaving 26 bases between. The germline V gene has CDR1 SEHNR and CDR2 FQNEAQ (reference sequence). This CDR3 has 17 amino acids. The chain's CDR3 is CASSTTPGQDLWNEQYF. The CDR3, as DNA: TGTGCCAGCAGTACCACCCCCGGGCAGGACTTATGGAACGAGCAGTACTTC.

The CDR3 protein is CASSDPWAGGNQPQHF. The DNA for the CDR3 is TGTGCCAGCAGTGACCCTTGGGCAGGGGGAAATCAGCCCCAGCATTTT. The chain recombines TRBV6-1 with TRBJ1-5; 7 bases are a match to TRBD1. CDR3 size: 16 residues. V was clipped by 3 bases and J by 4 bases; unmatched bases: 9. CDR1 is MNHNS, CDR2 SASEGT, per germline.

The chain uses TRBV7-9 and TRBJ2-7, with TRBD1 matching 8 bases. Germline assignment: CDR1 SEHNR and CDR2 FQNEAQ (reference sequence). V lost 3 bases, J lost 3 bases, and 7 bases stayed unmatched. The CDR3 sequence is 15 residues long. This chain's CDR3 is CASSFLGDRSYEQYF. The CDR3 nucleotides are TGTGCCAGCAGCTTTTTAGGGGACAGGAGCTACGAGCAGTACTTC.

The chain employs TRBV7-9 and TRBJ2-1, with D possibly being TRBD2 (5 bases). The CDR3 is made up of 18 amino acids. Per germline, CDR1 SEHNR and CDR2 FQNEAQ (reference sequence). The germline V and J ends were trimmed by 5 bases and 0 bases, with 20 bases remaining between them. CDR3: CASSPLMGDLSSYNEQFF. The CDR3 DNA is TGTGCCAGCAGCCCGCTCATGGGAGACCTGAGCTCCTACAATGAGCAGTTCTTC.

V gene TRBV7-9 combines with J gene TRBJ2-5; D is possibly TRBD1 (5 bases). Trimming cost V 1 base and J 5 bases, with 14 bases left between them. The CDR3 runs 15 residues. Germline CDR1 and CDR2: SEHNR and FQNEAQ (reference sequence). CDR3 nucleotide sequence: TGTGCCAGCAGCTTAGGTCGGTTAAGGGGTGAGACCCAGTACTTC. Translated, it gives CASSLGRLRGETQYF.

This clone showed up just a few times. The gene calls are TRBV11-2 and TRBJ1-2; D not resolved. Germline CDR1 is SGHAT and CDR2 is FQNNGV. V was cut by 0 bases and J by 7 bases, with 9 bases left in between. The CDR3 is made up of 13 amino acids. CDR3 bases: TGTGCCAGCAGCTTAGACCTCCGGTTTGGCTACACCTTC. Residues: CASSLDLRFGYTF.

This clone was counted a few times. The rearrangement joins TRBV2 to TRBJ2-6; 8 positions agree with TRBD1. The germline V gene has CDR1 SNHLY and CDR2 FYNNEI. V shed 6 bases, J shed 4 bases, and the junction held 8 bases outside the gene matches. This CDR3 spans 16 amino acids. The CDR3 loop is CASSGTGHVGANVLTF. CDR3 sequence (DNA): TGTGCCAGCAGCGGGACAGGCCATGTGGGGGCCAACGTCCTGACTTTC.

This rearrangement joins TRBV29-1 to TRBJ1-3; TRBD1 is a possible D gene (6 bases). The length of the CDR3 is 14 residues. The germline V gene encodes CDR1 SQVTM and CDR2 ANQGSEA. With 4 bases removed from V and 0 bases from J, the gap between germline ends came to 10 bases. CDR3 loop: CSVGSDSSGNTIYF. The CDR3 DNA reads TGCAGCGTTGGGTCGGACAGCTCTGGAAACACCATATATTTT. Filled out from reference TRBV29-1 and TRBJ1-3, the complete variable domain reads SAVISQKPSRDICQRGTSLTIQCQVDSQVTMMFWYRQQPGQSLTLIATANQGSEATYESGFVIDKFPISRPNLTFSTLTVSNMSPEDSSIYLCSVGSDSSGNTIYFGEGSWLTVV.

The DNA of the CDR3 is TGTGCCAGCAGACAGGGATCGTGGAACACTGAAGCTTTCTTT. This encodes CASRQGSWNTEAFF. The chain links TRBV6-4 to TRBJ1-1; perhaps TRBD1 as D (6 bases). Germline-derived CDR1 and CDR2 are MRHNA and SNTAGT. V lost 6 bases and J lost 1, with 12 bases in between. The CDR3 is 14 residues long.

In DNA form, the CDR3 reads TGTGCCAGTAGATTAGACCCAGCAGGGACCCAGTACTTC. Its protein is CASRLDPAGTQYF. The chain has TRBV19 and TRBJ2-5; D not certain. The CDR3 is made up of 13 amino acids. The germline CDR1 and CDR2 sequences are LNHDA and SQIVND (reference sequence). The V gene lost 6 bases and the J gene lost 7 bases, with 15 bases spanning the gap.

This chain uses TRBV7-3 with TRBJ2-7; 10 bases are shared with TRBD1. J was trimmed by 3 bases and V by 4 bases; bases with no gene match: 3. The CDR3 totals 14 residues. Per germline, CDR1 SGHTA and CDR2 FQGTGA. The DNA of the CDR3 is TGTGCCAGCAGCTGGGGACAGGGGAGCTACGAGCAGTACTTC. It yields the protein CASSWGQGSYEQYF.

V gene TRBV6-6 combines with J gene TRBJ2-1; possibly TRBD1 for D (6 bases). This CDR3 has 13 residues. The ends were cut back, 2 bases at V and 10 bases at J, with 12 bases in the middle. CDR1 MNHNY and CDR2 SVGAGI come from the germline V gene (reference sequence). The CDR3 bases are TGTGCCAGCAGTTACGATCCAGGGACAGAGCAGTTCTTC. Protein: CASSYDPGTEQFF.

This clone has a single count. The genes are TRBV7-2 and TRBJ2-4; D unclear. The CDR3 runs to 16 residues. Germline V CDR1 and CDR2: SGHTA, FQGNSA. The V end lost 2 bases, the J end lost 0 bases, and 11 bases lay between the germline ends. The CDR3 nucleotides read TGTGCCAGCAGCTTACAGGCTGCACTAGCCAAAAACATTCAGTACTTC. Protein product: CASSLQAALAKNIQYF.

The rearrangement joins TRBV4-2 to TRBJ2-7; 8 nucleotides agree with TRBD2. The CDR3 runs to 15 residues. Germline trimming cut 0 bases from V and 4 bases from J; bases unmatched to any gene: 5. Germline CDR1 and CDR2: LGHNA and YNFKEQ. The CDR3 DNA is TGTGCCAGCAGCCAAGATCACAGCGGGGGTTACGAGCAGTACTTC. It translates to CASSQDHSGGYEQYF.

The chain recombines TRBV7-2 with TRBJ1-2; 8 bases agree with TRBD1. CDR3 length: 16 amino acids. Germline values: CDR1 SGHTA, CDR2 FQGNSA. Unmatched junction bases numbered 12, after V lost 5 bases and J lost 4 bases. CDR3 bases: TGTGCCAGCAGCCTAATGCCCGAAGGGACAGGCTATGGCTACACCTTC. Residues: CASSLMPEGTGYGYTF.

This clone came up once. This chain links TRBV4-3 with TRBJ1-4; D is unclear. The germline CDR1 and CDR2 sequences are LGHNA and YSLEER. The V end was cut by 6 bases, the J end by 7 bases, with 12 bases between. This CDR3 region has 13 residues. CDR3 in DNA: TGCGCCAGCAGGACGCTGGGGAGTGAAAAACTGTTTTTT. This gives the protein CASRTLGSEKLFF.

The V and J genes are TRBV5-6 and TRBJ2-2; tentatively, D is TRBD2 (5 bases). The ends were cut back, 1 base at V and 5 bases at J, with 9 bases in the middle. Per germline, CDR1 SGHDT and CDR2 YYEEEE. This CDR3 contains 14 residues. CDR3 loop: CASSLRTSTGELFF. The CDR3 DNA sequence: TGTGCCAGCAGCTTGAGGACTTCGACCGGGGAGCTGTTTTTT. Variable domain in full (rest from reference TRBV5-6 and TRBJ2-2): DAGVTQSPTHLIKTRGQQVTLRCSPKSGHDTVSWYQQALGQGPQFIFQYYEEEERQRGNFPDRFSGHQFPNYSSELNVNALLLGDSALYLCASSLRTSTGELFFGEGSRLTVL.

This clone was counted a single time. The chain is built from TRBV7-8 and TRBJ2-6, with 8 bases matching TRBD1. After removal of 3 bases from V and 2 bases from J, the junction contained 15 bases not matched to a gene. The CDR3 loop spans 20 amino acids. Germline V gene data show CDR1 as SGHVS and CDR2 as FQNEAQ. CDR3 nucleotide sequence: TGTGCCAGCAGCTTTTTCCGGCAGGGGGCCGTCCTACCTGGGGCCAACGTCCTGACTTTC. Translation: CASSFFRQGAVLPGANVLTF.

The chain links TRBV19 to TRBJ1-2, with TRBD1 identical over 9 bases. The CDR3 is 16 amino acids. J was trimmed by 1 base and V by 7 bases; bases with no gene match: 10. Looked up from germline, CDR1 is LNHDA and CDR2 is SQIVND (reference sequence). In DNA, the CDR3 is TGTGCCAGTACCTTGAACCGGGACAGGGTTAACTATGGCTACACCTTC. This encodes CASTLNRDRVNYGYTF.

The V call is TRBV15, the J call TRBJ2-4; 7 bases agree with TRBD2. This CDR3 is built from 16 residues. The trim removed 5 bases at V and 3 bases at J, leaving 10 bases unmatched. Germline CDR1 reads LNHNV; CDR2 reads YYDKDF (reference sequence). CDR3 region: CATSRPRTSDKNIQYF. The CDR3 DNA follows: TGTGCCACCAGCCGCCCCCGGACTAGTGACAAAAACATTCAGTACTTC.